This T cell receptor (beta chain) was sequenced in a study of Ad26.COV2.S vaccination and SARS-CoV-2 variants. Produced via immunoSEQ multiplex PCR; TCRdb's table is partial and in-frame only. The sample includes around 450,000 clones, nearly 90% of them seen just once. This CDR3 region has 13 residues. Germline CDR1 WSHSY, CDR2 SAAADI. Trimming took off 8 bases at V and 3 bases at J, with 13 bases between the two ends. Treatment here: about 20 received Ad26.COV2.S at low or high dose, single or two shots; about 5 received placebo; per-sample allocation not given. Sampling was done on day 63 after the first vaccine or placebo injection.

Material: peripheral blood, obtained in a trial of Ad26.COV2.S vaccine versus placebo. V is TRBV10-2 and J is TRBJ2-5; tentatively, D is TRBD1 (6 bases). This sequence was found in a person aged 18 to 65 who received the Ad26.COV2.S COVID-19 vaccine or a placebo. As DNA, the CDR3 is TGCGCCAGCTGCATGGGGGCGGAAGAGACCCAGTACTTC. This gives the protein CASCMGAEETQYF.